These 6 T cell receptor beta chains originate from one sample sequenced in a study of T cell responses to AZD1222 COVID-19 vaccine. Sequencing was performed with immunoSEQ multiplex PCR; in TCRdb, only in-frame clones are kept and a portion is missing. The sample yields about 110,000 clones, around 90% seen once. The sample was peripheral blood, taken 28 days after the second AZD1222 dose. Receptors were obtained from an adult who received the AZD1222 COVID-19 vaccine.

This clone is a singleton in its sample. This rearrangement joins TRBV28 to TRBJ1-5; no clear D gene. V was trimmed by 5 bases and J by 5 bases, leaving 4 bases between them. The CDR3 extends over 11 amino acids. The germline V gene has CDR1 MDHEN and CDR2 SYDVKM. CDR3 DNA sequence: TGTGCCAGCAGTCCAGATCAGCCCCAGCATTTT. The encoded protein is CASSPDQPQHF.

This rearrangement joins TRBV6-2 or TRBV6-3 to TRBJ2-7; maybe TRBD2 (5 bases). The CDR3 length is 17 residues. Per the germline V gene, CDR1 is MNHEY and CDR2 is SVGEGT. V lost 3 bases to trimming and J lost 0 bases, with 18 bases between them. DNA of the CDR3: TGTGCCAGCAGTTATGGAGGCGCGGGTTGGCGCTCCTACGAGCAGTACTTC. Translated, it gives CASSYGGAGWRSYEQYF.

The chain combines TRBV14 with TRBJ1-4, with D unresolved. V dropped 0 bases and J dropped 10 bases, with 12 bases sitting between them. This CDR3 comprises 14 residues. Germline-derived CDR1 and CDR2 are SGHDN and FVKESK. The CDR3 bases are TGTGCCAGCAGCCAAGATCAGCCCCCAGGAAAACTGTTTTTT. Encoded protein: CASSQDQPPGKLFF.

The chain has TRBV10-2 and TRBJ1-3; D gene unclear. The germline gives CDR1 WSHSY, CDR2 SAAADI. Deletions cut 0 bases from V and 2 bases from J, with 8 bases between. This CDR3 spans 15 amino acids. CDR3 in amino acids: CASSESGGTGNTIYF. In DNA, the CDR3 is TGCGCCAGCAGTGAGTCAGGCGGGACTGGAAACACCATATATTTT.

Written as DNA, the CDR3 is TGTGCCAGCAGCTTATCTGGACTGCGCGAGCAGTACTTC. The encoded protein is CASSLSGLREQYF. The V and J genes are TRBV7-3 and TRBJ2-7, with TRBD2 as a possible D gene (5 bases). Germline CDR1 is SGHTA and CDR2 is FQGTGA. The length of the CDR3 is 13 residues. The V gene lost 2 bases and the J gene lost 6 bases, with 11 bases spanning the gap.

This clone was recorded only once. The gene calls are TRBV6-5 and TRBJ1-1; 8 nucleotides line up with TRBD1. V was pared by 6 bases and J by 11 bases, with 8 bases of the junction left unmatched. The CDR3 has 12 residues. Germline CDR1 and CDR2: MNHEY and SVGAGI. CDR3 protein: CASSRQGIGAFF. The CDR3 coding sequence is TGTGCCAGCAGCCGACAGGGGATAGGGGCTTTCTTT.